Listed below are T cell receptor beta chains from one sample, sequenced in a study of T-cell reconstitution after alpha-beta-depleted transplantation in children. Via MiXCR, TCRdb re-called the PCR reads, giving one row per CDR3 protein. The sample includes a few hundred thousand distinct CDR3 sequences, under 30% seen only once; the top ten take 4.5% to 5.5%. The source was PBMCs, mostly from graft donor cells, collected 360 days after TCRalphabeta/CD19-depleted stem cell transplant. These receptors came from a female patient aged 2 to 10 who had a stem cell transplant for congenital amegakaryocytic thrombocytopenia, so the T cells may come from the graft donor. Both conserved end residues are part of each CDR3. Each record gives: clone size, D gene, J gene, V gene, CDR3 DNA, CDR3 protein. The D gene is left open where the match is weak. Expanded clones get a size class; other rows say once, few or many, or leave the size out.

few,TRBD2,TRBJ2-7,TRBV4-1,TGCGCCAGCAGCCAAGGACCGAGTCGGGGGGCCTACGAGCAGTACTTC,CASSQGPSRGAYEQYF
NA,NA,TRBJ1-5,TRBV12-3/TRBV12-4,TGTGCCAGCAGTTTGCCTTGTTATCAGCATTTT,CASSLPCYQHF
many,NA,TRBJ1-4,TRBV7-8,TGTGCCAGCAGCTCTGTGGACTTCATTGGGCAAAAACTGTTTTTT,CASSSVDFIGQKLFF
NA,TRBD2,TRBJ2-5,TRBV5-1,TGCGCCAGCAGCTTGTCCGGGACTAGCGGGGGACAGTACCAAGAGACCCAGTACTTC,CASSLSGTSGGQYQETQYF
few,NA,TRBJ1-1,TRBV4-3,TGCGCCAGCAGCCAAGGCCTACGTAGTTATACTGAAGCTTTCTTT,CASSQGLRSYTEAFF
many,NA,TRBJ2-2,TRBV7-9,TGTGCCAGCACCCCATCACTGATGGGCGCCGGGGAGCTGTTTTTT,CASTPSLMGAGELFF
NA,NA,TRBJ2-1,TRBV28,TGTGCCAGCACCCGGGACTCCTCCGAGGTATACAATGAGCAGTTCTTC,CASTRDSSEVYNEQFF
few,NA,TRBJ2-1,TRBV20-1,TGCAGTGCTAGGCGGGCACATTACAATGAGCAGTTCTTC,CSARRAHYNEQFF
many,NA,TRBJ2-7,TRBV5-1,TGCGCCAGCAGCTCCGGTGGCTACGAGCAGTACTTC,CASSSGGYEQYF
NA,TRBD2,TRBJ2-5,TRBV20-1,TGCAGTGCCTCCCCTACTAGCGGTACACAAGAGACCCAGTACTTC,CSASPTSGTQETQYF
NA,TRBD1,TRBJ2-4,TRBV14,TGTGCCAGCAGCCCTTGGACAGGGGGCGTCGGGGCCAAAAACATTCAGTACTTC,CASSPWTGGVGAKNIQYF
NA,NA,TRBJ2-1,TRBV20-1,TGCAGTGCTACTCTTAGCGGAACTTACAATGAGCAGTTCTTC,CSATLSGTYNEQFF
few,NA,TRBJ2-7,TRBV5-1,TGCGCCAGCAGCTTGGTGGCAGACTACGAGCAGTACTTC,CASSLVADYEQYF
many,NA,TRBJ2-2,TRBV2,TGTGCCAGCAGACGCGCAGGGGAGCTGTTTTTT,CASRRAGELFF
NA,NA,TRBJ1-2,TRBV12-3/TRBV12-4,TGTGCCAGCAGTTTTTGGGGGAGAGATGGCTACACCTTC,CASSFWGRDGYTF
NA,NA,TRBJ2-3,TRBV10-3,TGTGCCATCAGGAAGGGGACTAGCACAGATACGCAGTATTTT,CAIRKGTSTDTQYF
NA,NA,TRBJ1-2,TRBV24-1,TGTGCCACCAGTGATTCGACAGGCTACTATGGCTACACCTTC,CATSDSTGYYGYTF